This TCR beta chain appears in the sequencing data of a study of T cells after yellow fever vaccination. Study observations and caveats: Booster sampling recovered most clones from primary vaccination (approximately 96% CD4, approximately 90% CD8).

Synthesis of TCR cDNA relied on 5'RACE template switching, which attached a universal primer site and UMIs. TCRdb re-derived calls from the 5' RACE reads in MiXCR, one entry per CDR3 protein. The repertoire holds approximately 150,000 distinct CDR3 sequences, 7.7% seen once, with approximately 0.67% in the top ten. The CDR3 spans 18 residues. After removal of 3 bases from V and 9 bases from J, the junction contained 22 bases not matched to a gene. Germline V gene data show CDR1 as GTSNPN and CDR2 as SVGIG (reference sequence). This clonotype was picked up many times. Its antigen remains unknown. The origin of this receptor is a man aged 25-45 years who received the YFV17D yellow fever vaccine. The sample in question was CD4+ T cells sorted from PBMCs, obtained 5 days after the yellow fever booster vaccination. This sequence joins TRBV30 and TRBJ2-1, with TRBD2 matching over 8 bases. The CDR3 spells CAWSDIRGVAGRVGEQFF. CDR3 DNA sequence: TGTGCCTGGAGCGATATCCGGGGGGTAGCGGGAAGAGTGGGTGAGCAGTTCTTC.